This T cell receptor beta chain was sequenced for a study of blood T cell repertoires in COVID-19. Study summary: Sites in the United States, Italy and Spain provided acute and convalescent COVID-19 samples. In each case, the material was cDNA or gDNA derived from T cells, B-cell-depleted T cells, or PBMCs.

As originally analysed: Amplified reference gene primers provided the basis for estimating nucleated cell counts. Profiled with immunoSEQ multiplex PCR; TCRdb holds only in-frame clones, not every one. V, J and clone size are those of that table, while D and trimming were read from the DNA. The sample contains about 140,000 clones, approximately 84% of which appear only once. The CDR3 sequence is 16 residues long. J lost 0 bases, V lost 6 bases, and 6 bases had no gene match. Germline V CDR1 and CDR2: MDHEN, SYDVKM. The sequence came from a human donor in a cohort sampled during active COVID-19. The sequencing sample was made of peripheral blood. The V call is TRBV28, the J call TRBJ1-5, with 9 bases that match TRBD1. The CDR3 sequence: CASSPTGGYSNQPQHF. In nucleotides, the CDR3 is TGTGCCAGCAGCCCGACAGGGGGATATAGCAATCAGCCCCAGCATTTT.